The TCR beta chain under discussion was sequenced for a study of shared clonotypes between healthy human individuals. Notes on the study in general: Naive subsets usually exceeded memory subsets in estimated richness.

Profiling relied on immunoSEQ multiplex PCR, and the TCRdb table lists in-frame clones only, not all of them. The table lists millions of clones, around 90% of them singletons. This clone showed up just once. No antigen is known for it. Germline V gene lookup returns CDR1 SEHNR and CDR2 FQNEAQ (reference sequence). The CDR3 is made up of 12 amino acids. Trimming cost V 5 bases and J 12 bases; bases outside gene matches: 7. The healthy adult donors were HIV-negative and reported no recent acute infections or vaccinations. Splitting the CD4+ cells yielded a CD45RA+ naive subset and a CD45RA-negative memory subset.

The chain combines TRBV7-9 with TRBJ1-1, with TRBD1 matching over 9 bases. Sequencing used naive CD4+ T cells sorted from blood. Subset of the sample: CD45RA+ positively selected. The receptor comes from a man in his late teens or twenties in good health. The CDR3 DNA reads as TGTGCCAGCAGCCAACCGGGACAGGGATCTTTCTTT. Translation: CASSQPGQGSFF.